The 8 T cell receptor beta chains below come from one sample, sequenced in a study of cytomegalovirus exposure and HLA in healthy donors. Method: immunoSEQ multiplex PCR; TCRdb's copy keeps in-frame clones and lacks some. The sample holds 200,000 to 300,000 clones, about 90% seen once. Sample: PBMCs. Every receptor here comes from a woman aged 25 to 39 in good health and CMV-seronegative.

The V and J genes are TRBV28 and TRBJ1-5; no firm D call. V was trimmed by 3 bases and J by 7 bases, leaving 10 bases between them. CDR3 length equals 13 residues. The V gene's germline CDR1 is MDHEN and CDR2 SYDVKM. CDR3 DNA sequence: TGTGCCAGCAGTTTCTCAGGCGACCAGCCCCAGCATTTT. It encodes CASSFSGDQPQHF.

The chain is built from TRBV28 and TRBJ2-7, with 7 bases identical to TRBD1. This CDR3 has 14 residues. Trimming removed 4 bases from V and 4 bases from J; junction bases left unmatched: 7. CDR1 and CDR2 from the germline V gene are MDHEN and SYDVKM. CDR3 amino acids: CASSSWTGVYEQYF. For the CDR3, the DNA is TGTGCCAGCAGTTCATGGACAGGCGTATACGAGCAGTACTTC.

This clone was picked up one time. The chain couples TRBV19 to TRBJ2-3; TRBD2 matches 10 bases. The V gene end was trimmed by 8 bases and the J gene end by 4 bases; junction bases not matched to a gene: 9. CDR3 size: 15 residues. CDR1 LNHDA and CDR2 SQIVND come from the germline V gene (reference sequence). Here the CDR3 DNA reads TGTGCCAGTGGAACTAGCGGGATGGTATCAGATACGCAGTATTTT. This sequence encodes CASGTSGMVSDTQYF.

This chain connects TRBV6-5 to TRBJ1-5, with D possibly being TRBD1 (6 bases). V was cut by 6 bases and J by 0 bases, with 12 bases left in between. Germline CDR1 is MNHEY and CDR2 is SVGAGI. The CDR3 sequence is 15 residues long. DNA of the CDR3: TGTGCCAGCAGGGCAACAGGGAGTAGCAATCAGCCCCAGCATTTT. This encodes CASRATGSSNQPQHF.

The chain carries TRBV6-5 and TRBJ2-1; TRBD2 matches at 8 bases. The V gene's germline CDR1 is MNHEY and CDR2 SVGAGI. J lost 9 bases, V lost 6 bases, and 13 bases had no gene match. This CDR3 spans 15 amino acids. This CDR3 reads CASRPTGTRIGEQFF. The CDR3 nucleotides read TGTGCCAGCAGGCCGACCGGGACTAGAATCGGTGAGCAGTTCTTC.

This chain joins TRBV9 and TRBJ2-2; D perhaps matches TRBD2 (5 bases). The V end was cut by 0 bases, the J end by 5 bases, with 11 bases between. Germline loops: CDR1 SGDLS, CDR2 YYNGEE. The CDR3 is 15 residues long. The CDR3 region has the DNA TGTGCCAGCAGCGTAGTAGGAGGTTGGACCGGGGAGCTGTTTTTT. Amino acid sequence: CASSVVGGWTGELFF. Looking up the rest from reference TRBV9 and TRBJ2-2 gives the full variable domain: DSGVTQTPKHLITATGQRVTLRCSPRSGDLSVYWYQQSLDQGLQFLIQYYNGEERAKGNILERFSAQQFPDLHSELNLSSLELGDSALYFCASSVVGGWTGELFFGEGSRLTVL.

This clone was recorded only once. The DNA of the CDR3 is TGTGCCAGCAGCGCAGAGAGGAACACCGGGGAGCTGTTTTTT. Amino acid sequence: CASSAERNTGELFF. The rearrangement joins TRBV9 to TRBJ2-2; D is unclear. This CDR3 contains 14 residues. V lost 3 bases to trimming and J lost 1 base, with 7 bases between them. Germline-derived CDR1 and CDR2 are SGDLS and YYNGEE.

This clone was seen more than once but under ten times. The J gene is TRBJ2-7, the V gene TRBV11-2; 16 bases line up with TRBD2. The V segment lost 8 bases and the J segment 5 bases; nucleotides outside the gene matches: 9. Germline values: CDR1 SGHAT, CDR2 FQNNGV. This CDR3 has 16 amino acids. CDR3 sequence: CASAGLAGGPGNEQYF. CDR3 bases: TGTGCCAGCGCGGGACTAGCGGGAGGGCCAGGGAACGAGCAGTACTTC.